The clone carrying this T cell receptor (beta chain) was seen only a few times. This sample stems from a study of T-cell reconstitution after alpha-beta-depleted transplantation in children. Unique molecular identifiers were used in preparing the TCRbeta library. TCRdb recomputed calls from the PCR reads with MiXCR, one row per CDR3 protein. The table shows 150,000 to 200,000 distinct CDR3 sequences, with around 7% occurring only once. CDR1 is SQVTM and CDR2 is ANQGSEA in the germline V gene. CDR3 length equals 15 residues. With 4 bases removed from V and 5 bases from J, the gap between germline ends came to 20 bases.

The sequencing here drew on PBMCs from the stem cell graft donor, taken from the stem cell graft. The chain recombines TRBV29-1 with TRBJ1-2; D is perhaps TRBD1 (6 bases). The sequence derives from a human donor who donated a stem cell graft to a child with Wiskott-Aldrich syndrome. CDR3: CSVGKLAGVNYGYTF. In DNA form, the CDR3 reads TGCAGCGTTGGCAAACTCGCAGGGGTAAATTATGGCTACACCTTC.